Presented here are 23 T cell receptor beta chains from one specimen sequenced in a study of blood T cells in healthy people across ages. A sample-barcoded 5' primer and a J-beta primer mix were used in a second PCR of about 7 to 12 cycles. Each CDR3 protein is one row after TCRdb ran MiXCR on the 5' RACE reads. The table includes hundreds of thousands of distinct CDR3 sequences, under 25% detected once. Sequencing was carried out using blood. The source of these receptors is a man in his 70s in good health.

This clonotype was picked up a small number of times. The chain uses TRBV9 and TRBJ1-2, with a tentative D call TRBD1 (5 bases). This CDR3 is 14 amino acids long. V was cut by 1 base and J by 5 bases, with 12 bases left in between. Germline lookup yields CDR1 SGDLS and CDR2 YYNGEE. In DNA form, the CDR3 reads TGTGCCAGCAGCGTATCAGGGAATTCATATGGCTACACCTTC. This sequence encodes CASSVSGNSYGYTF.

This sequence joins TRBV7-6 and TRBJ2-2, with 9 bases fitting TRBD1. Trimming cost V 5 bases and J 10 bases; bases outside gene matches: 11. Germline CDR1 reads SGHVS; CDR2 reads FNYEAQ. The CDR3 is 15 residues long. The CDR3: CASSPQTGGTVELFF. The CDR3 DNA reads TGTGCCAGCAGCCCGCAGACAGGGGGGACTGTGGAGCTGTTTTTT.

Concerning this clonotype: It is unclear where the CDR3 begins or ends on the DNA, so no DNA is shown, and the CDR3 is as TCRdb lists it. This sequence joins TRBV12-3 or TRBV12-4 and TRBJ2-1. The CDR3 has 14 residues if both end residues are counted. CDR3 loop: CASSSSESYNGQFF.

This chain connects TRBV29-1 to TRBJ1-3, with D possibly being TRBD1 (5 bases). V was trimmed by 6 bases and J by 0 bases, leaving 12 bases between them. Germline CDR1 and CDR2: SQVTM and ANQGSEA. CDR3 length equals 14 residues. The CDR3 coding sequence is TGCAGCGTGAACAGGAGGATCTCTGGAAACACCATATATTTT. Encoded protein: CSVNRRISGNTIYF. Drawing the rest from reference TRBV29-1 and TRBJ1-3, the complete variable domain is SAVISQKPSRDICQRGTSLTIQCQVDSQVTMMFWYRQQPGQSLTLIATANQGSEATYESGFVIDKFPISRPNLTFSTLTVSNMSPEDSSIYLCSVNRRISGNTIYFGEGSWLTVV.

The chain employs TRBV9 and TRBJ2-3, with TRBD1 as a possible D gene (5 bases). This CDR3 has 16 residues. CDR1 SGDLS and CDR2 YYNGEE come from the germline V gene. V lost 0 bases to trimming and J lost 0 bases, with 11 bases between them. The CDR3 DNA sequence: TGTGCCAGCAGCGTAGCTGACAGATCTAGCACAGATACGCAGTATTTT. The encoded protein is CASSVADRSSTDTQYF. Full variable domain (outside the CDR3, taken from reference TRBV9 and TRBJ2-3): DSGVTQTPKHLITATGQRVTLRCSPRSGDLSVYWYQQSLDQGLQFLIQYYNGEERAKGNILERFSAQQFPDLHSELNLSSLELGDSALYFCASSVADRSSTDTQYFGPGTRLTVL.

This sequence joins TRBV6-5 and TRBJ1-2; D uncertain. CDR1 and CDR2 (germline): MNHEY, SVGAGI. The V end lost 0 bases, the J end lost 1 base, and 6 bases lay between the germline ends. The CDR3 runs 14 residues. For the CDR3, the DNA is TGTGCCAGCAGTTACTCGACCGATAACTATGGCTACACCTTC. The encoded protein is CASSYSTDNYGYTF.

The chain employs TRBV20-1 and TRBJ2-7; D could derive from TRBD1 or TRBD2 (5 bases each). CDR1 and CDR2 (germline): DFQATT, SNEGSKA (reference sequence). The CDR3 is made up of 14 amino acids. Trimming cost V 6 bases and J 5 bases, with 20 bases left between them. This CDR3 is CSARAPGTGNEQYF. The CDR3 nucleotides are TGCAGTGCCCGCGCGCCTGGGACGGGCAACGAGCAGTACTTC.

This clonotype was found a few times. The chain joins TRBV28 to TRBJ1-1; no clear D. The CDR3 covers 14 residues. CDR1 is MDHEN, CDR2 SYDVKM, per germline. V gave up 3 bases and J gave up 0 bases, with 8 bases separating them. The chain's CDR3 is CASSFASLNTEAFF. CDR3 nucleotide sequence: TGTGCCAGCAGTTTCGCCTCACTGAACACTGAAGCTTTCTTT.

This clonotype was recorded at least ten times. The chain carries TRBV20-1 and TRBJ2-7; possibly TRBD2 for D (7 bases). Germline V CDR1 and CDR2: DFQATT, SNEGSKA (reference sequence). The CDR3 is made up of 13 amino acids. V dropped 4 bases and J dropped 3 bases, with 13 bases sitting between them. The CDR3 loop is CSAKRDTGYEQYF. CDR3 sequence (DNA): TGCAGTGCTAAGCGGGACACGGGCTACGAGCAGTACTTC.

The V gene is TRBV6-5, the J gene TRBJ2-7; D tentatively fits TRBD1 or TRBD2 (5 bases each). Deletions cut 6 bases from V and 0 bases from J, with 15 bases between. This CDR3 has 15 amino acids. CDR1 is MNHEY, CDR2 SVGAGI, per germline. The CDR3 is CASRSGGGPSYEQYF. The CDR3 DNA reads TGTGCCAGCAGGTCCGGTGGGGGACCCTCCTACGAGCAGTACTTC.

This clonotype was seen only a few times. The chain carries TRBV12-3 or TRBV12-4 and TRBJ2-3; maybe TRBD2 (6 bases). The CDR3 runs 15 residues. With 4 bases removed from V and 0 bases from J, the gap between germline ends came to 11 bases. The CDR3 nucleotides read TGTGCCAGCAGTTCCCTAGCGACTAGCACAGATACGCAGTATTTT. This translates into CASSSLATSTDTQYF.

The V and J genes are TRBV12-5 and TRBJ2-1; D is uncertain. Germline V gives CDR1 LGHNT, CDR2 FRNRAP. Trimming removed 3 bases from V and 5 bases from J, with 8 bases in between. This CDR3 has 13 amino acids. Here the CDR3 reads CASGFILNNEQFF. The DNA of the CDR3 is TGTGCTAGTGGTTTCATTCTTAACAATGAGCAGTTCTTC.

This chain joins TRBV20-1 and TRBJ2-1; no definite D call. V gave up 0 bases and J gave up 10 bases, with 13 bases separating them. The germline gives CDR1 DFQATT, CDR2 SNEGSKA (reference sequence). The CDR3 contains 13 residues. The CDR3 sequence is CSARDQDGVEQFF. The DNA for the CDR3 is TGCAGTGCTAGAGACCAGGATGGTGTAGAGCAGTTCTTC.

The chain has TRBV20-1 and TRBJ1-3, with a weak D call TRBD1 (6 bases). CDR3 length: 14 residues. The ends were cut back, 4 bases at V and 0 bases at J, with 10 bases in the middle. Germline loops: CDR1 DFQATT, CDR2 SNEGSKA (reference sequence). In nucleotides, the CDR3 is TGCAGTGCTAAAGGAGGGGGCTCTGGAAACACCATATATTTT. Its protein product is CSAKGGGSGNTIYF.

The chain combines TRBV29-1 with TRBJ2-1, with D tentatively TRBD1 or TRBD2 (6 bases each). V lost 6 bases and J lost 4, with 19 bases in between. Germline V gene data show CDR1 as SQVTM and CDR2 as ANQGSEA. The CDR3 sequence is 15 residues long. CDR3 nucleotides: TGCAGCGTCGCCGAAGGGGGACTCCTATACAATGAGCAGTTCTTC. Its protein is CSVAEGGLLYNEQFF.

This clonotype was found a few times. The chain joins TRBV15 to TRBJ2-2, with D tentatively TRBD1 or TRBD2 (5 bases each). This CDR3 is built from 16 residues. The germline V and J ends were trimmed by 4 bases and 6 bases, with 18 bases remaining between them. The germline gives CDR1 LNHNV, CDR2 YYDKDF (reference sequence). The CDR3 region is CATSKSPGTNAGELFF. The CDR3 nucleotides are TGTGCCACCAGCAAGTCCCCCGGGACCAACGCCGGGGAGCTGTTTTTT.

The CDR3 protein is CASSLGGTSGQQETQYF. The CDR3 region has the DNA TGCGCCAGCAGCTTAGGCGGGACTAGCGGGCAACAAGAGACCCAGTACTTC. The chain combines TRBV5-1 with TRBJ2-5; 12 bases are a match to TRBD2. Germline assignment: CDR1 SGHRS and CDR2 YFSETQ. This CDR3 region has 17 residues. With 2 bases clipped from V and 2 bases from J, the junction kept 7 bases outside the gene matches.

The chain couples TRBV5-5 to TRBJ2-5, with 13 bases identical to TRBD2. The last part of the DNA fits TRBJ2-7 better; the J call may be wrong. The CDR3 totals 14 residues. Germline CDR1 is SGHKS and CDR2 is YYEKEE (reference sequence). CDR3 sequence: CASGTSGMPYEQYF. The CDR3 DNA is TGTGCCAGCGGGACTAGCGGGATGCCCTACGAGCAGTACTTC.

V gene TRBV7-3 combines with J gene TRBJ2-7, with D unclear. The CDR3 contains 13 residues. V was cut by 5 bases and J by 4 bases, with 12 bases left in between. CDR1 and CDR2 (germline): SGHTA, FQGTGA. The CDR3 region is CASSDQPGYEQYF. The CDR3 DNA reads TGTGCCAGCAGCGATCAGCCGGGTTACGAGCAGTACTTC.

This clonotype was counted only a few times. The chain has TRBV10-3 and TRBJ2-7; 11 bases are a match to TRBD2. The CDR3 runs 13 residues. The J segment lost 2 bases and the V segment lost 10 bases, leaving 4 bases of the junction unmatched. Germline V lookup: CDR1 ENHRY, CDR2 SYGVKD. The CDR3 region is CATGLAGTYEQYF. CDR3 in DNA: TGTGCCACCGGACTAGCGGGCACCTACGAGCAGTACTTC.

This clonotype has more than one count but fewer than ten. The chain carries TRBV3-1 and TRBJ2-1, with D possibly being TRBD2 (6 bases). The V end lost 1 base, the J end lost 10 bases, and 17 bases lay between the germline ends. CDR3 length: 15 amino acids. Per germline, CDR1 LGHDT and CDR2 YNNKEL (reference sequence). CDR3 bases: TGTGCCAGCAGCCAAGGGACGGGAGAGATAGGGGAGCAGTTCTTC. Amino acids: CASSQGTGEIGEQFF.

This chain connects TRBV5-1 to TRBJ2-1; 8 bases agree with TRBD1. This CDR3 region has 16 residues. Germline CDR1 and CDR2: SGHRS and YFSETQ. Trimming at V came to 4 bases and at J to 6 bases, leaving 12 bases not matched to a gene. CDR3 loop: CASSPTAGQVRNEQFF. CDR3 sequence (DNA): TGCGCCAGCAGCCCGACCGCGGGACAGGTACGCAATGAGCAGTTCTTC.

This rearrangement joins TRBV10-3 to TRBJ2-5; 9 bases fit TRBD2. The better agreement between TRBJ2-7 and the DNA end casts doubt on the J call. Germline CDR1 ENHRY, CDR2 SYGVKD. The CDR3 is 13 amino acids. The CDR3 loop reads CAITQREVDEQYF. CDR3 sequence (DNA): TGTGCCATCACCCAGCGGGAGGTTGACGAGCAGTACTTC.